The sequence of this T cell receptor (beta chain) was determined in a study of blood T cells in healthy people across ages. CDR1 is SEHNR, CDR2 FQNEAQ, per germline (reference sequence). The CDR3 contains 16 residues. J gave up 6 bases and V 3 bases, and 5 bases lay outside the gene matches. Next came a second PCR, run for about 7 to 11 cycles, which used a sample-barcoded 5' primer along with a J-beta primer mix. Every cDNA was tagged by a template-switch adaptor with 12 random nucleotides. MiXCR, applied by TCRdb to the 5' RACE reads, yields one record per CDR3 protein. The sample carries some 890,000 distinct CDR3 sequences, almost 30% recorded once. There are a few counts of this clonotype. Another study also made use of these data, one on T cells of mothers and their children. That study reports: Sample barcodes and 2-4 random nucleotides came from the second PCR's M1S primer.

Sequencing used blood. This receptor was taken from a woman in her 40s in good health. The chain couples TRBV7-9 to TRBJ2-3, with 14 bases matching TRBD2. This CDR3 is CASSLGLAGVIDTQYF. The CDR3 DNA reads as TGTGCCAGCAGCTTGGGACTAGCGGGGGTGATCGATACGCAGTATTTT.